The T cell receptor beta chain under discussion was sequenced for a study of T cells in Graves' hyperthyroidism and ophthalmopathy. This clonotype was picked up a small number of times. Its antigen is undetermined. Findings and caveats of the study: Separation of ophthalmopathy from stable hyperthyroidism was achieved by a 13 V-J model. Appearing also in blood were most of the thyroid clonotypes expanded above 0.001.

RNA transcripts provided the source from which TCR beta CDR3 regions were amplified. First-round RT-PCR with HTBI primers amplified the TCR CDR3 region. MiXCR was run by TCRdb on the multiplex PCR reads, yielding one entry per CDR3 protein. The data contain some 490,000 distinct CDR3 sequences, around a fifth of them singletons. The junction had 19 bases not matched to a gene; V was cut back by 5 bases and J by 5 bases. The germline gives CDR1 MNHEY, CDR2 SMNVEV (reference sequence). The CDR3 covers 19 residues. Reasons for excluding patients were uncontrolled infection, other autoimmune disease, pregnancy or lactation.

Sequencing was performed on blood. The rearrangement uses TRBV27 and TRBJ2-7; TRBD2 aligns across 12 bases. The clonotype was recovered from a woman between 70 and 85 years old with Graves' ophthalmopathy. CDR3 region: CASSAQGPSGRADPDEQYF. CDR3 sequence (DNA): TGTGCCAGCAGTGCCCAGGGGCCTAGCGGGAGGGCCGATCCGGACGAGCAGTACTTC.